The rows below give T cell receptor beta chains drawn from one sample of a study of a mutant IDH1 vaccine in newly diagnosed glioma. The method was immunoSEQ multiplex PCR; TCRdb's version includes in-frame clones alone and lacks a portion of them. The profile shows approximately 27,000 clones, roughly nine tenths of them singletons. Their specific antigens are unknown. This material consisted of PBMCs, taken from a glioma patient whose treatment included an IDH1 peptide vaccine. The receptors derive from a man aged 18-30 years with glioma. CDR3s include the opening cysteine and the closing phenylalanine or tryptophan. A D gene is named only where the DNA matches it firmly. Size values are once, few and many counts, or a class for expanded clones, and some rows have none.

cdr3_length d_call j_call clone_size v_call cdr3_nt cdr3_aa
15 TRBD2 TRBJ2-3 once TRBV30 TGTGCCTGGAGTCGACTAGCGGGTAGCACAGATACGCAGTATTTT CAWSRLAGSTDTQYF
12 - TRBJ1-2 - TRBV6-1 TGTGCCAGCATCGGGGGAATTTGGGGCTACACCTTC CASIGGIWGYTF
16 - TRBJ1-4 - TRBV6-6 TGTGCCAGCAGTTACTCGATGCGGAGGTCGAATGAAAAACTGTTTTTT CASSYSMRRSNEKLFF
15 - TRBJ1-1 - TRBV6-6 TGTGCCAGCAGCCTCGCGGGACTCATGAACACTGAAGCTTTCTTT CASSLAGLMNTEAFF
17 TRBD1 TRBJ1-4 - TRBV6-1 TGTGCCAGCAGTGGGGGACAGGGCGAATCGGGTAATGAAAAACTGTTTTTT CASSGGQGESGNEKLFF
15 - TRBJ1-1 - TRBV10-1 TGCGCCAGCAGTGAGAAGGGCCACCATAACACTGAAGCTTTCTTT CASSEKGHHNTEAFF
14 - TRBJ1-6 - TRBV2 TGTGCCAGCAGTGAACAGGAGCCCCTTTCACCCCTCCACTTT CASSEQEPLSPLHF
14 - TRBJ2-7 - TRBV4-3 TGCGCCAGCAGCCAAGGTCTACCTGAGTACGAGCAGTACTTC CASSQGLPEYEQYF
16 - TRBJ1-5 - TRBV2 TGTGCCAGCAGTGAAGCGGGGGGATCTGGGAGTCAGCCCCAGCATTTT CASSEAGGSGSQPQHF
12 - TRBJ2-1 - TRBV7-2 TGTGCCAGCAGCTTAAGTGGGAGTGAGCAGTTCTTC CASSLSGSEQFF
13 - TRBJ2-7 once TRBV9 TGTGCCAGCAGCGCCCCGGGATCCCAGGAGCAGTACTTC CASSAPGSQEQYF
14 TRBD1 TRBJ1-1 - TRBV5-4 TGTGCCAGCAGCTTAACAGGGGTCGGCGCTGAAGCTTTCTTT CASSLTGVGAEAFF
14 - TRBJ1-1 - TRBV7-8 TGTGCCAGCAGCTTAGATCGGGGTTGGACTGAAGCTTTCTTT CASSLDRGWTEAFF
14 - TRBJ2-2 - TRBV13 TGTGCCAGCGGGAAAAGGATGAACACCGGGGAGCTGTTTTTT CASGKRMNTGELFF
15 - TRBJ1-1 - TRBV5-1 TGCGCCAGCAGCTTGGGGTCGACCATGAACACTGAAGCTTTCTTT CASSLGSTMNTEAFF
19 TRBD1 TRBJ1-5 - TRBV5-3 TGTGCCAGAAGCGACTATGCGGGGGACAGAACCTATAGCAATCAGCCCCAGCATTTT CARSDYAGDRTYSNQPQHF
16 - TRBJ2-3 - TRBV4-1 TGCGCCAGCAGCGATTGGGTAGGTCCGAGCACAGATACGCAGTATTTT CASSDWVGPSTDTQYF
13 - TRBJ2-5 - TRBV25-1 TGTGCCAGCAGCCCACCGGGGGCGGAGACCCAGTACTTC CASSPPGAETQYF
14 - TRBJ1-4 - TRBV6-5 TGTGCCAGCAGAAGGACAGTGTTAGGAGAAAAACTGTTTTTT CASRRTVLGEKLFF
14 - TRBJ2-1 medium-sized TRBV29-1 TGCAGCGTTGCTGGGCCAGGGGACCACAATGAGCAGTTCTTC CSVAGPGDHNEQFF
12 - TRBJ2-7 - TRBV2 TGTGCCAGCAGTGTGGGGGCCTACGAGCAGTACTTC CASSVGAYEQYF
12 - TRBJ2-7 - TRBV6-1 TGTGCCAGCAGTGAACTAGACTACGAGCAGTACTTC CASSELDYEQYF
13 - TRBJ1-5 - TRBV28 TGTGCCAGCAGTTCGACCGGCGATCAGCCCCAGCATTTT CASSSTGDQPQHF
14 - TRBJ1-1 - TRBV6-6 TGTGCCAGCAGCGACAGCCCCGGGGGGCCTGAAGCTTTCTTT CASSDSPGGPEAFF
15 TRBD1 TRBJ1-5 - TRBV30 TGTGCCTGGAGTAGACAGGGGTATAGCAATCAGCCCCAGCATTTT CAWSRQGYSNQPQHF
16 - TRBJ1-4 - TRBV19 TGTGCCAGTAGTCCCGAGAGGCAAAGGGCTGGGGAAAAACTGTTTTTT CASSPERQRAGEKLFF
13 - TRBJ2-1 once TRBV4-3 TGCGCCAGCAGCCAAACTACAGACAATGAGCAGTTCTTC CASSQTTDNEQFF
17 - TRBJ2-3 few TRBV13 TGTGCCAGCAGCCGCACCCTTCGGACGTCCGTTGGAGATACGCAGTATTTT CASSRTLRTSVGDTQYF
12 TRBD2 TRBJ2-7 few TRBV5-4 TGTGCCAGCAGCTCCGCGGGAGTGGAGCAGTACTTC CASSSAGVEQYF
17 - TRBJ2-6 - TRBV30 TGTGCCTGGAGTGTCCTGGGACGGCCCACTGGGGCCAACGTCCTGACTTTC CAWSVLGRPTGANVLTF
15 - TRBJ1-2 - TRBV6-5 TGTGCCAGCAGTTACTCGACGGGACAAAACTATGGCTACACCTTC CASSYSTGQNYGYTF
14 - TRBJ1-1 - TRBV4-1 TGCGCCAGCAGCCAAGATTCGCAGCACACTGAAGCTTTCTTT CASSQDSQHTEAFF
21 TRBD2 TRBJ2-4 - TRBV4-1 TGCGCCAGCAGCCAAACTAGCCAGGGACTAGCGGGAGGGCTGTGGGGAAACATTCAGTACTTC CASSQTSQGLAGGLWGNIQYF
13 - TRBJ1-1 - TRBV28 TGTGCCAGCAGTTTAGCCGGGAACACTGAAGCTTTCTTT CASSLAGNTEAFF
13 - TRBJ2-5 - TRBV7-2 TGTGCCAGCAGCTTTGGGGGAGCGGAGACCCAGTACTTC CASSFGGAETQYF
14 - TRBJ2-2 - TRBV6-6 TGTGCCAGCAGTCTTTCGGTGGCGGACGGGGAGCTGTTTTTT CASSLSVADGELFF
17 TRBD1 TRBJ1-3 - TRBV7-2 TGTGCCAGCAGCAGGCGGCGAGGGGACAGCTCTGGAAACACCATATATTTT CASSRRRGDSSGNTIYF
13 - TRBJ1-1 - TRBV19 TGTGCCTCCCGCTCTGGGGCATCGGGTGAAGCTTTCTTT CASRSGASGEAFF
16 - TRBJ2-1 - TRBV9 TGTGCCAGCAGCGTAGAATCGGACAGCTCCTACAATGAGCAGTTCTTC CASSVESDSSYNEQFF
16 - TRBJ1-1 few TRBV11-2 TGTGCCAGCAGCTTAGGGTCCCTTCTCAGGGACACTGAAGCTTTCTTT CASSLGSLLRDTEAFF
15 - TRBJ2-5 - TRBV6-5 TGTGCCAGCAGTTACTCGAGTGGGTTGCAAGAGACCCAGTACTTC CASSYSSGLQETQYF
12 - TRBJ1-2 - TRBV30 TGTGCCTGGAGTGTACAAAGGGACGGCTACACCTTC CAWSVQRDGYTF
10 - TRBJ1-2 - TRBV29-1 TGCAGCGTGGGGGACCACGGCTACACCTTC CSVGDHGYTF
16 TRBD1 TRBJ1-5 - TRBV6-1 TGTGCCAGCAGTGAAGTAGGACAGGGTTTCAATCAGCCCCAGCATTTT CASSEVGQGFNQPQHF
15 TRBD1 TRBJ1-1 - TRBV29-1 TGCAGCGTTGAGGGGGGGAGGGGGCAGGGAGATGAAGCTTTCTTT CSVEGGRGQGDEAFF
17 - TRBJ2-3 - TRBV29-1 TGCAGCGGACAGCAGCGGGTACCCCCTCGGGGCACAGATACGCAGTATTTT CSGQQRVPPRGTDTQYF
12 - TRBJ1-2 few TRBV6-5 TGTGCCAGCGGGGGAGGGAACTATGGCTACACCTTC CASGGGNYGYTF
13 TRBD1 TRBJ2-5 - TRBV30 TGTGCCTGGGGACAGGGGGTAGGAGAGACCCAGTACTTC CAWGQGVGETQYF
14 - TRBJ2-3 - TRBV5-4 TGTGCCAGCAGCTTGGTGGCTAACACAGATACGCAGTATTTT CASSLVANTDTQYF
13 - TRBJ1-5 - TRBV2 TGTGCCAGCAGGTTTCAGGGATATCAGCCCCAGCATTTT CASRFQGYQPQHF
14 - TRBJ2-5 - TRBV6-6 TGTGCCAGCAGCGGTGATTCCGCAGGGGAGACCCAGTACTTC CASSGDSAGETQYF
16 TRBD2 TRBJ2-3 - TRBV9 TGTGCCAGCAGCGTAGCTCAGGGAGCGGGAGGAGATACGCAGTATTTT CASSVAQGAGGDTQYF
12 - TRBJ2-3 - TRBV9 TGTGCCAGCTCCCGGCTTACAGATACGCAGTATTTT CASSRLTDTQYF
14 - TRBJ1-1 - TRBV2 TGTGCCAGCACCCTACTGTCAGGGAACACTGAAGCTTTCTTT CASTLLSGNTEAFF
14 TRBD1 TRBJ2-5 - TRBV28 TGTGCCAGCAGTCCCCACAGGGGTGGAGAGACCCAGTACTTC CASSPHRGGETQYF
10 - TRBJ1-1 - TRBV29-1 TGCAGCGTTGAAAGGACAGAAGCTTTCTTT CSVERTEAFF
16 - TRBJ2-7 - TRBV9 TGTGCCAGCAGCGAGTCAGCGGGACAGGCCTCCTACGAGCAGTACTTC CASSESAGQASYEQYF
15 TRBD2 TRBJ2-3 - TRBV5-1 TGCGCCAGCAGCCCGGGGGGGGCCGGCACAGATACGCAGTATTTT CASSPGGAGTDTQYF